The rows below give T cell receptor beta chains drawn from one sample of a study of blood T cell repertoires in COVID-19. The method was immunoSEQ multiplex PCR; TCRdb's version includes in-frame clones alone and lacks a portion of them. The sample has 200,000 to 300,000 clones; around 80% are singletons. The sample consisted of peripheral blood. These receptors were obtained from a human donor in a cohort sampled during active COVID-19. The CDR3 runs from the conserved cysteine through the conserved F or W. The D gene is left open where the match is weak. Rows may omit the clone size; those that give it use once, few, many or a size class.

V gene	clone size	J gene	D gene	CDR3 protein	CDR3 DNA
TRBV19	.	TRBJ1-4	TRBD1	CASSAGTGRNEKLFF	TGTGCCAGTAGTGCCGGGACAGGGCGAAACGAAAAACTGTTTTTT
TRBV10-3	many	TRBJ1-5	.	CAISEAGTPRGQPQHF	TGTGCCATCAGTGAGGCTGGGACACCAAGGGGGCAGCCCCAGCATTTT
TRBV3-1/TRBV3-2	.	TRBJ2-1	TRBD2	CASSPHPAGGRLNEQFF	TGTGCCAGCAGCCCGCATCCGGCGGGAGGGAGGCTAAATGAGCAGTTCTTC
TRBV19	.	TRBJ2-2	TRBD1	CASSLGQGYTGELFF	TGTGCCAGTAGTCTGGGACAGGGCTACACCGGGGAGCTGTTTTTT
TRBV5-1	.	TRBJ2-3	TRBD1	CASVPGTGGSTDTQYF	TGCGCCAGCGTTCCCGGGACAGGGGGTAGCACAGATACGCAGTATTTT
TRBV9	.	TRBJ1-3	.	CASSVAQGSGNTIYF	TGTGCCAGCAGCGTAGCGCAGGGTAGCGGAAACACCATATATTTT
TRBV12-5	.	TRBJ1-5	TRBD1	CASGFPGTGGANPQHF	TGTGCTAGTGGCTTTCCTGGGACAGGGGGCGCGAATCCCCAGCATTTT
TRBV4-1	.	TRBJ2-1	.	CASSQGFGQAGGPNEQFF	TGCGCCAGCAGCCAAGGCTTTGGACAGGCGGGGGGCCCCAATGAGCAGTTCTTC
TRBV15	.	TRBJ1-4	.	CATSPGGKANEKLFF	TGTGCCACCAGCCCCGGGGGAAAGGCTAATGAAAAACTGTTTTTT
TRBV30	.	TRBJ1-6	TRBD1	CAWSVRTGGNSPLHF	TGTGCCTGGAGTGTACGGACAGGGGGAAATTCACCCCTCCACTTT
TRBV5-1	.	TRBJ1-3	TRBD1	CASSLGGADRGRNTIYF	TGCGCCAGCAGCCTCGGTGGTGCGGACAGGGGAAGAAACACCATATATTTT
TRBV3-1/TRBV3-2	.	TRBJ1-6	TRBD1	CASSQGGTGNNSPLHF	TGTGCCAGCAGCCAAGGGGGGACAGGGAATAATTCACCCCTCCACTTT
TRBV4-1	.	TRBJ1-5	TRBD1	CASSQAGGQGERQPQHF	TGCGCCAGCAGCCAAGCCGGTGGACAGGGCGAACGTCAGCCCCAGCATTTT
TRBV4-1	.	TRBJ2-5	.	CASSQDLDRRETQYF	TGCGCCAGCAGCCAAGATTTGGACCGGAGGGAGACCCAGTACTTC
TRBV27	.	TRBJ1-2	.	CASSSELISAGYTF	TGTGCCAGCAGTTCCGAACTTATTTCCGCAGGCTACACCTTC
TRBV7-6	.	TRBJ2-5	.	CASSTPDRRYRETQYF	TGTGCCAGCAGCACACCTGACAGGCGATACCGAGAGACCCAGTACTTC
TRBV5-5	.	TRBJ2-2	.	CASSYTGNTGELFF	TGTGCCAGCAGCTATACAGGGAACACCGGGGAGCTGTTTTTT
TRBV4-1	.	TRBJ1-4	.	CASSQVGSQGNEKLFF	TGCGCCAGCAGCCAAGTGGGGTCACAGGGTAATGAAAAACTGTTTTTT
TRBV5-1	.	TRBJ2-6	.	CASSLVGTPGANVLTF	TGCGCCAGCAGCTTGGTTGGTACTCCCGGGGCCAACGTCCTGACTTTC
TRBV5-1	.	TRBJ1-1	.	CASSRTEVKRAFF	TGCGCCAGCAGCCGGACAGAGGTCAAGAGGGCTTTCTTT
TRBV30	.	TRBJ1-1	.	CAWSVQVNTEAFF	TGTGCCTGGAGTGTACAAGTGAACACTGAAGCTTTCTTT
TRBV5-1	.	TRBJ1-2	TRBD1	CASSLGTGGGYGYTF	TGCGCCAGCAGCCTAGGGACAGGGGGAGGCTATGGCTACACCTTC
TRBV9	.	TRBJ2-3	TRBD2	CASSVMFSGGADTQYF	TGTGCCAGCAGCGTTATGTTTAGCGGGGGGGCAGATACGCAGTATTTT
TRBV24-1	many	TRBJ2-1	.	CATSEWGDEQFF	TGTGCCACCAGTGAATGGGGGGATGAGCAGTTCTTC
TRBV19	.	TRBJ1-3	TRBD1	CASNGGQDTGNTIYF	TGTGCCAGTAACGGGGGACAGGACACGGGAAACACCATATATTTT
TRBV18	.	TRBJ1-4	TRBD1	CASSPQGTGTNEKLFF	TGTGCCAGCTCACCGCAGGGGACAGGAACAAATGAAAAACTGTTTTTT
TRBV6-5	.	TRBJ2-1	TRBD2	CASSWTSGSSYNEQFF	TGTGCCAGCAGTTGGACTAGCGGAAGCTCCTACAATGAGCAGTTCTTC
TRBV3-1/TRBV3-2	few	TRBJ2-7	.	CASSQSGSFYEQYF	TGTGCCAGCAGCCAATCCGGGAGCTTCTACGAGCAGTACTTC
TRBV14	.	TRBJ2-7	TRBD1	CASSPGTAYEQYF	TGTGCCAGCAGCCCGGGGACAGCCTACGAGCAGTACTTC
TRBV27	.	TRBJ2-2	TRBD2	CASSLQRLAGEGKSNTGELFF	TGTGCCAGCAGTTTACAACGACTAGCGGGAGAAGGAAAGTCGAACACCGGGGAGCTGTTTTTT
TRBV5-1	few	TRBJ1-1	.	CASSGAGPPLAYGNTEAFF	TGCGCCAGCAGCGGGGCGGGACCCCCTCTCGCTTATGGGAACACTGAAGCTTTCTTT
TRBV7-2	.	TRBJ2-5	.	CASSLGMAGSGGTQYF	TGTGCCAGCAGCTTAGGAATGGCGGGCTCTGGAGGGACCCAGTACTTC
TRBV30	.	TRBJ2-3	TRBD2	CAWRWTSGGSDTQYF	TGTGCCTGGAGATGGACTAGCGGGGGTTCAGATACGCAGTATTTT
TRBV6-1	.	TRBJ1-5	.	CASSDGTLSNQPQHF	TGTGCCAGCAGTGACGGTACCCTTAGCAATCAGCCCCAGCATTTT
TRBV5-6	once	TRBJ1-2	.	CASSEPDRNYGYTF	TGTGCCAGCAGCGAACCGGACAGAAACTATGGCTACACCTTC
TRBV27	.	TRBJ2-4	TRBD2	CASRFHGGSQNIQYF	TGTGCCAGCCGGTTCCACGGGGGGAGCCAAAACATTCAGTACTTC
TRBV19	.	TRBJ2-6	.	CASSIDLPGASGANVLTF	TGTGCCAGTAGTATAGATCTCCCAGGCGCCTCTGGGGCCAACGTCCTGACTTTC
TRBV28	.	TRBJ2-7	TRBD2	CASSPRSYGMRAGGFYEQYF	TGTGCCAGCAGTCCACGATCATATGGTATGCGAGCGGGAGGGTTCTACGAGCAGTACTTC
TRBV5-3	.	TRBJ1-4	.	CARSLDPDEKLFF	TGTGCCAGAAGCTTGGACCCGGATGAAAAACTGTTTTTT